This is a list of T cell receptor beta chains from one sample in a study of glioma-infiltrating T cells. TCRdb used MiXCR to reprocess the multiplex PCR reads, holding one entry per CDR3 protein. The data contain around 180,000 distinct CDR3 sequences, about 46% of them seen just once; the ten biggest clones take up 4% to 6.5%. Sequenced material: glioma tissue, nonneoplastic brain tissue, or PBMCs (not recorded which). The receptors here all came from a human donor with low-grade glioma or glioblastoma, undergoing nonglioma brain surgery, or in good health (not recorded which). CDR3s include the opening cysteine and the closing phenylalanine or tryptophan. The D gene is left open where the match is weak. Clone size is given for some rows only: seen once, a few or many times, or a class if the clone is expanded.

DNA,CDR3,J,size,V,D
TGTGCCAGCAGAGGGACGGTAATCACTGAAGCTTTCTTT,CASRGTVITEAFF,TRBJ1-1,many,TRBV2,.
TGTGCCAGCAGCTTCTTAGGGACAGGTAATGAGCAGTTCTTC,CASSFLGTGNEQFF,TRBJ2-1,.,TRBV7-2,TRBD1
TGTGCCAGCAGTTTAAGGATGCGAGGATACAATGAGCAGTTCTTC,CASSLRMRGYNEQFF,TRBJ2-1,few,TRBV12-3/TRBV12-4,.
TGTGCCAGCAGTTTGGGGCTGTCGTACGAGCAGTACTTC,CASSLGLSYEQYF,TRBJ2-7,many,TRBV27,.
TGTGCCAGCAAAATGAACGTGAACACTGAAGCTTTCTTT,CASKMNVNTEAFF,TRBJ1-1,many,TRBV27,.
TGTGCCAGCAGTTTAACACTGGGGGCGCATCGGGACACCGGGGAGCTGTTTTTT,CASSLTLGAHRDTGELFF,TRBJ2-2,few,TRBV28,.
TGTGCCAGCAGGCCGGGACAGGCAAACAATGAGCAGTTCTTC,CASRPGQANNEQFF,TRBJ2-1,many,TRBV27,TRBD1
TGTGCCAGCAGGGCTACAGGGGCGCCGAACACCGGGGAGCTGTTCTTT,CASRATGAPNTGELFF,TRBJ2-2,.,TRBV2,TRBD1
TGTGCCAGCAGCCAAGAACCCGGACAGACTTATAGCAATCAGCCCCAGCATTTT,CASSQEPGQTYSNQPQHF,TRBJ1-5,many,TRBV28,.
TGTGCCAGCAGGACAGGGGGTGAGCAGTTCTTC,CASRTGGEQFF,TRBJ2-1,few,TRBV5-4,TRBD1
TGTGCCGGCAGTTTATTCGGGCAGGGGCAGTTCTTC,CAGSLFGQGQFF,TRBJ2-1,.,TRBV12-3/TRBV12-4,.